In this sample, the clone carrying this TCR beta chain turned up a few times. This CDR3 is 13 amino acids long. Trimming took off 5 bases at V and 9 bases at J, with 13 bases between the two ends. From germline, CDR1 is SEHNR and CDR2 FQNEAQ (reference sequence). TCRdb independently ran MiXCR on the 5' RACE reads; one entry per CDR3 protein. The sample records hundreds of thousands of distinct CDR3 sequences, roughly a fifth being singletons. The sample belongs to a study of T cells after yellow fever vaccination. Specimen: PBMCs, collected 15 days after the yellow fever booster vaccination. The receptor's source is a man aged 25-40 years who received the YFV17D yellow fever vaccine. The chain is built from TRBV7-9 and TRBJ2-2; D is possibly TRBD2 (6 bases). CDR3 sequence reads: CASSPTSSRELFF. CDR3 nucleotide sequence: TGTGCCAGCAGCCCGACTAGTAGCCGGGAGCTGTTTTTT.